The entry below gives a single T cell receptor beta chain sequence along with its context. The data are from a study of control samples from healthy donors and cancer patients. Data came from immunoSEQ multiplex PCR; TCRdb stores just in-frame clones and leaves some out. The sample has under 200,000 clones, 85% to 90% seen once; the top ten hold approximately 4.9%. The sample consisted of blood. The sequence came from a woman under 40 in good health.

The CDR3 nucleotides read TGTGCCAGCAGCCAAGCCATAAACAGGGGGCTGAACACCGGGGAGCTGTTTTTT. Translating gives CASSQAINRGLNTGELFF. The chain carries TRBV3-1 (or the pseudogene TRBV3-2) and TRBJ2-2; 9 bases map to TRBD1. Trimming removed 1 base from V and 1 base from J; junction bases left unmatched: 7. The V gene's germline CDR1 is LGHDT and CDR2 YNNKEL (reference sequence). The CDR3 contains 18 residues.